Listed below are T cell receptor beta chains from one sample, sequenced in a study of cytomegalovirus exposure and HLA in healthy donors. Using immunoSEQ multiplex PCR, the repertoire was profiled, and TCRdb retains in-frame clones only, with some absent. Of around 160,000 clones in the sample, roughly 80% are singletons; the top ten hold less than 8%. Sequencing was performed on PBMCs. Every receptor here comes from a woman in her 40s in good health and CMV-seropositive. Each CDR3 is given with its conserved first and last residue. Fields, in order: V gene, J gene, D gene, clone size, CDR3 protein, CDR3 DNA. D genes are given only for firm matches. Size is omitted from some rows. Given values are once, few, many or a class for expanded clones.

>TRBV15|TRBJ2-2|NA|few
CATSRDVLGEPNTGELFF
TGTGCCACCAGCAGAGATGTCCTCGGGGAACCGAACACCGGGGAGCTGTTTTTT
>TRBV7-9|TRBJ1-1|TRBD1|NA
CASSLGQLNTEAFF
TGTGCCAGCAGCTTGGGACAGCTGAACACTGAAGCTTTCTTT
>TRBV5-6|TRBJ1-2|NA|NA
CASSLSTGYTF
TGTGCCAGCAGCCTCTCTACGGGCTACACCTTC
>TRBV5-1|TRBJ1-2|TRBD1|NA
CASSLAGTGIYTF
TGCGCCAGCAGCTTGGCCGGGACAGGGATCTACACCTTC
>TRBV6-5|TRBJ2-7|NA|once
CASSSATEQYF
TGTGCCAGCAGTTCCGCTACGGAGCAGTACTTC
>TRBV10-3|TRBJ1-6|NA|NA
CAISDSGQGNSPLHF
TGCGCCATCAGTGATTCTGGGCAGGGAAATTCACCCCTCCACTTT
>TRBV7-2|TRBJ2-7|TRBD1|once
CASRPGTGIMGGYEQYF
TGTGCCAGCAGACCCGGGACAGGTATAATGGGGGGCTACGAGCAGTACTTC
>TRBV28|TRBJ1-1|NA|NA
CASRQGFRAAEAFF
TGTGCCAGCAGACAGGGTTTCCGTGCCGCTGAAGCTTTCTTT
>TRBV5-4|TRBJ1-1|NA|few
CASSLDSTGFEAFF
TGTGCCAGCAGCCTAGATTCTACGGGATTTGAAGCTTTCTTT
>TRBV6-1|TRBJ1-5|NA|NA
CASTTLGTNNQPQHF
TGTGCCAGCACCACCCTTGGGACAAACAATCAGCCCCAGCATTTT
>TRBV6-1|TRBJ2-1|TRBD1|NA
CASSEVGQGGLEQFF
TGTGCCAGCAGTGAGGTGGGACAGGGGGGCCTAGAGCAGTTCTTC
>TRBV1|TRBJ1-1|NA|once
CTSSQDWAPNTEAFF
TGCACCAGCAGCCAAGATTGGGCCCCGAACACTGAAGCTTTCTTT
>TRBV7-6|TRBJ2-2|NA|NA
CASSLNRGYTGELFF
TGTGCCAGCAGCTTAAATCGGGGGTACACCGGGGAGCTGTTTTTT
>TRBV6-5|TRBJ2-3|NA|few
CASSYSWGDLVDTQYF
TGTGCCAGCAGTTACTCGTGGGGAGATCTTGTAGATACGCAGTATTTT
>TRBV19|TRBJ1-2|NA|NA
CASSMRISNYGYTF
TGTGCCAGTAGTATGAGGATATCTAACTATGGCTACACCTTC
>TRBV11-2|TRBJ1-5|TRBD1|NA
CASSQGQGTNQPQHF
TGTGCCAGCAGCCAGGGACAGGGCACTAATCAGCCCCAGCATTTT
>TRBV15|TRBJ2-7|NA|once
CATSSSGIYEQYF
TGTGCCACCAGCAGTAGCGGAATCTACGAGCAGTACTTC
>TRBV6-5|TRBJ1-2|TRBD1|NA
CASRGQGHYGYTF
TGTGCCAGCAGGGGACAGGGCCACTATGGCTACACCTTC
>TRBV5-1|TRBJ2-7|NA|NA
CASSSNAADYEQYF
TGCGCCAGCAGCTCCAACGCGGCGGACTACGAGCAGTACTTC
>TRBV4-1|TRBJ1-3|NA|NA
CASSPNPGGVSGNTIYF
TGCGCCAGCAGTCCTAACCCGGGCGGGGTCTCTGGAAACACCATATATTTT
>TRBV6-1|TRBJ1-5|TRBD1|NA
CASSEGTGGASQPQHF
TGTGCCAGCAGTGAAGGGACAGGGGGCGCTTCTCAGCCCCAGCATTTT
>TRBV6-1|TRBJ2-1|NA|NA
CASRGVSYNEQFF
TGTGCCAGCCGCGGGGTCTCCTACAATGAGCAGTTCTTC
>TRBV5-1|TRBJ2-5|TRBD2|NA
CASSGPGTIIRETQYF
TGCGCCAGCAGCGGACCCGGGACTATAATTCGAGAGACCCAGTACTTC
>TRBV7-9|TRBJ1-2|TRBD1|NA
CASSLAPTGEYYGYTF
TGTGCCAGCAGCTTAGCCCCGACAGGGGAATACTATGGCTACACCTTC
>TRBV7-3|TRBJ1-6|TRBD1|NA
CASSRDRNSPLHF
TGTGCCAGCAGCCGGGACAGGAATTCACCCCTCCACTTT
>TRBV6-6|TRBJ1-1|NA|NA
CASSYTQGNTEAFF
TGTGCCAGCAGTTACACTCAGGGAAACACTGAAGCTTTCTTT
>TRBV19|TRBJ2-5|NA|NA
CASAGTVQETQYF
TGTGCCAGCGCGGGGACCGTACAAGAGACCCAGTACTTC
>TRBV7-9|TRBJ2-3|NA|NA
CASSLAFAGATDTQYF
TGTGCCAGCAGCTTAGCTTTCGCGGGGGCCACAGATACGCAGTATTTT
>TRBV19|TRBJ2-2|NA|NA
CASSVSNTNTGELFF
TGTGCCAGTAGTGTTAGCAATACGAACACCGGGGAGCTGTTTTTT
>TRBV10-3|TRBJ1-5|TRBD1|NA
CAISETLTGEQPQHF
TGTGCCATCAGTGAGACTCTAACAGGGGAGCAGCCCCAGCATTTT
>TRBV10-3|TRBJ1-3|NA|NA
CAIKERTDSGNTIYF
TGTGCCATCAAAGAAAGGACAGACTCTGGAAACACCATATATTTT
>TRBV4-2|TRBJ1-2|NA|NA
CASSQAWGADYGYTF
TGTGCCAGCAGCCAAGCGTGGGGAGCTGACTATGGCTACACCTTC
>TRBV5-1|TRBJ1-2|TRBD1|NA
CASSQGTGVLRGYTF
TGCGCCAGCAGCCAGGGGACAGGGGTCCTTCGGGGCTACACCTTC
>TRBV6-5|TRBJ2-7|NA|NA
CASNKQGRVSKQYF
TGTGCCAGCAATAAACAGGGAAGGGTATCAAAGCAGTACTTC
>TRBV9|TRBJ1-1|NA|NA
CASSEGLMNTEAFF
TGTGCCAGCAGCGAGGGACTGATGAACACTGAAGCTTTCTTT
>TRBV6-5|TRBJ1-6|NA|NA
CASREFNSPLHF
TGTGCCAGCCGGGAATTTAATTCACCCCTCCACTTT
>TRBV18|TRBJ2-1|NA|few
CASSPMGTWRADNEQFF
TGTGCCAGCTCACCTATGGGGACGTGGAGGGCGGACAATGAGCAGTTCTTC
>TRBV29-1|TRBJ1-1|TRBD1|NA
CSVVMGQATNTEAFF
TGCAGCGTCGTAATGGGACAGGCTACGAACACTGAAGCTTTCTTT
>TRBV6-5|TRBJ2-2|NA|NA
CASSYSGGNTGELFF
TGTGCCAGCAGTTACTCGGGAGGGAACACCGGGGAGCTGTTTTTT
>TRBV19|TRBJ1-1|TRBD1|once
CASSIAQGGTNTEAFF
TGTGCCAGTAGTATCGCCCAGGGGGGAACGAACACTGAAGCTTTCTTT
>TRBV19|TRBJ2-1|NA|NA
CASSPGGEYDNEQFF
TGTGCCAGTAGTCCTGGCGGCGAGTACGACAATGAGCAGTTCTTC
>TRBV10-1|TRBJ1-2|NA|NA
CASSAYGGYGYTF
TGCGCCAGCAGTGCGTACGGGGGATATGGCTACACCTTC
>TRBV5-6|TRBJ2-3|TRBD2|NA
CASSSRTSGGTDTQYF
TGTGCCAGCAGCTCACGGACTAGCGGGGGAACAGATACGCAGTATTTT
>TRBV2|TRBJ2-5|TRBD2|NA
CASISGGAGETQYF
TGTGCCAGCATTAGCGGGGGGGCCGGAGAGACCCAGTACTTC
>TRBV6-1|TRBJ2-5|TRBD1|NA
CASRGERGRFETQYF
TGTGCCAGCAGGGGGGAGAGGGGGCGATTTGAGACCCAGTACTTC
>TRBV5-4|TRBJ2-3|TRBD2|NA
CASSPTSGGNLDTQYF
TGTGCCAGCAGTCCGACTAGCGGGGGGAACTTAGATACGCAGTATTTT
>TRBV5-6|TRBJ2-7|NA|NA
CASSLGARDEQYF
TGTGCCAGCAGCTTGGGGGCCAGGGACGAGCAGTACTTC
>TRBV5-1|TRBJ2-3|TRBD2|NA
CASSRQASGLSTDTQYF
TGCGCCAGCAGCAGGCAGGCTAGCGGGTTAAGCACAGATACGCAGTATTTT
>TRBV2|TRBJ2-2|TRBD1|once
CASSGQAATGELFF
TGTGCCAGCTCTGGACAGGCGGCCACCGGGGAGCTGTTTTTT